This T cell receptor (beta chain) is from a study of T cell changes during pregnancy in multiple sclerosis. Sequencing was performed with immunoSEQ multiplex PCR; in TCRdb, only in-frame clones are kept and a portion is missing. This sample has about 100,000 clones, with around 94% found just once. The CDR3 runs 15 residues. V shed 0 bases, J shed 4 bases, and the junction held 6 bases outside the gene matches. Germline V gives CDR1 SGHRS, CDR2 YFSETQ. V gene TRBV5-1 combines with J gene TRBJ1-1; TRBD1 aligns across 7 bases. This TCR came from a female donor with multiple sclerosis, enrolled in a pregnancy study. Sequencing used peripheral blood, obtained in the first trimester of pregnancy. In nucleotides, the CDR3 is TGCGCCAGCAGCTTGGGACAGGGTCACAGCACTGAAGCTTTCTTT. Translated, it gives CASSLGQGHSTEAFF.